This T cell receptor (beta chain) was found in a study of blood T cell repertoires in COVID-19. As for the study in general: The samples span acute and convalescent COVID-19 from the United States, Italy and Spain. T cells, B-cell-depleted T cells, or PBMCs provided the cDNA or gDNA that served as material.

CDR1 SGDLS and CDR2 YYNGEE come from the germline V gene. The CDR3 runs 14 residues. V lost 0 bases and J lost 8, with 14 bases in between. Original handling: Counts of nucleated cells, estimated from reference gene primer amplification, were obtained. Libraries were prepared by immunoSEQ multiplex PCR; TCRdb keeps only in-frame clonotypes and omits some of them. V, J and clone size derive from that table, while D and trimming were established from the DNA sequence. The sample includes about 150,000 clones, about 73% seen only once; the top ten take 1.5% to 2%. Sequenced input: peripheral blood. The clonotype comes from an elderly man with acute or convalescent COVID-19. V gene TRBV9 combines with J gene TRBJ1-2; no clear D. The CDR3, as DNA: TGTGCCAGCAGCGTAGCTAGGTTGTCGTCGGGCTACACCTTC. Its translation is CASSVARLSSGYTF.